The 19 T cell receptor beta chains given below trace back to one sample, sequenced in a study of cytomegalovirus exposure and HLA in healthy donors (dated by TCRdb to the late 2010s). Library preparation employed the immunoSEQ multiplex PCR assay. For the multiplex PCR, a mixture combining 60 forward primers for TCR Vbeta segments and 13 reverse primers for TCR Jbeta segments was used. TCRdb mirrors the immuneACCESS table, restricted to in-frame sequences. Some clones are absent from its copies; in checked studies, under half trace to an unresolved V gene, and the reason for the others is unknown. The sample table shows 100,000 to 150,000 clones, and 73% are seen once. About 4.9% of the sample is in the top ten clones. The sample taken for sequencing was PBMCs. These receptors were taken from a man between 60 and 75 years old in good health and CMV-seropositive.

This clone showed up just a few times. The gene calls are TRBV5-1 and TRBJ2-7; D perhaps matches TRBD1 (5 bases). The CDR3 length is 13 residues. Trimming took 7 bases from V and 6 from J, leaving 17 bases between them. CDR1 and CDR2 from the germline V gene are SGHRS and YFSETQ. CDR3 nucleotides: TGCGCCAGCCGGTATGCGACAGAAGCCGAGCAGTACTTC. This translates into CASRYATEAEQYF.

The table lists this clone with a count of one. This chain uses TRBV23-1 with TRBJ2-7; D possibly corresponds to TRBD2 (6 bases). TRBV23-1 is annotated as an ORF whose role is uncertain. The CDR3 has 15 amino acids. V was pared by 0 bases and J by 6 bases, with 15 bases between. CDR3 nucleotides: TGCGCCAGCAGTCAATCTGGGGCGGGGTGGTCCGAGCAGTACTTC. Translation: CASSQSGAGWSEQYF.

Only one count was recorded for this clone. V gene TRBV5-1 combines with J gene TRBJ1-1; D is perhaps TRBD1 (6 bases). This CDR3 comprises 12 residues. V shed 4 bases and J shed 8 bases, with 12 bases lying between them. Germline V gives CDR1 SGHRS, CDR2 YFSETQ. CDR3 in DNA: TGCGCCAGCAGCCCAGGGACACCCGAAGCTTTCTTT. It specifies CASSPGTPEAFF.

The CDR3 protein is CASSLWGRQGAGNQPQHF. CDR3 coding DNA: TGTGCCAGCAGTTTATGGGGGAGACAGGGGGCTGGCAATCAGCCCCAGCATTTT. This sequence joins TRBV28 and TRBJ1-5; TRBD1 matches at 10 bases. The CDR3 contains 18 residues. Trimming took 0 bases from V and 2 from J; bases not matched to a gene: 7. Germline CDR1 reads MDHEN; CDR2 reads SYDVKM.

This clone has a handful of counts. The rearrangement uses TRBV7-9 and TRBJ1-4; D not certain. V gave up 4 bases and J gave up 0 bases, with 6 bases separating them. There are 14 residues in the CDR3. Looked up from germline, CDR1 is SEHNR and CDR2 is FQNEAQ (reference sequence). CDR3 loop: CASSSQSTNEKLFF. CDR3 DNA sequence: TGTGCCAGCAGCTCACAGTCAACTAATGAAAAACTGTTTTTT.

In DNA, the CDR3 is TGTGCCAGCAGCGTAGTGGGACAGGGGGCCGGGGAGCTGTTTTTT. Its translation: CASSVVGQGAGELFF. J is TRBJ2-2 and V is TRBV9; TRBD1 matches 11 bases. V shed 0 bases, J shed 6 bases, and the junction held 1 base outside the gene matches. The CDR3 extends over 15 amino acids. Germline lookup yields CDR1 SGDLS and CDR2 YYNGEE.

The chain links TRBV6-5 to TRBJ2-5; possibly TRBD2 for D (6 bases). V was cut by 6 bases and J by 0 bases, with 14 bases left in between. The CDR3 is 15 residues long. In germline, CDR1 is MNHEY, CDR2 SVGAGI. CDR3 protein: CASRGERENQETQYF. The CDR3 region has the DNA TGTGCCAGCAGGGGGGAACGGGAGAACCAAGAGACCCAGTACTTC.

The chain has TRBV6-5 and TRBJ2-7; 9 nucleotides match TRBD1. Germline CDR1 MNHEY, CDR2 SVGAGI. The CDR3 loop spans 15 amino acids. After removal of 11 bases from V and 1 base from J, the junction contained 12 bases not matched to a gene. Here the CDR3 reads CASAAFGTGSYEQYF. The CDR3 DNA reads as TGTGCCTCAGCCGCTTTCGGGACAGGGTCCTACGAGCAGTACTTC.

The chain combines TRBV5-8 with TRBJ2-1; 16 bases line up with TRBD2. There are 17 residues in the CDR3. Germline V CDR1 and CDR2: SGHTS, YDEGEE. Trimming removed 4 bases from V and 7 bases from J; junction bases left unmatched: 8. As DNA, the CDR3 is TGTGCCAGCAGCCCTGGGACTAGCGGGGGGGCGGTGAATGAGCAGTTCTTC. It translates to CASSPGTSGGAVNEQFF.

The CDR3 DNA follows: TGTGCCAGCTCTCCGCCCCGGGGCTACGAGCAGTACTTC. It encodes CASSPPRGYEQYF. The rearrangement links TRBV18 to TRBJ2-7, with D perhaps matching TRBD2 (5 bases). Trimming shortened V by 6 bases and J by 3 bases, and 12 bases separated the two germline ends. CDR3 length equals 13 residues. Germline V gene lookup returns CDR1 KGHSH and CDR2 LQKENI.

The chain joins TRBV7-9 to TRBJ1-2; D is perhaps TRBD1 (5 bases). With 1 base removed from V and 4 bases from J, the gap between germline ends came to 10 bases. CDR1 and CDR2 from the germline V gene are SEHNR and FQNEAQ (reference sequence). CDR3 length: 14 residues. CDR3 in DNA: TGTGCCAGCAGCTTAGGCGACAGCTTCTATGGCTACACCTTC. Residues: CASSLGDSFYGYTF.

CDR3 residues: CASSQDFGQGRGYTF. Here the CDR3 DNA reads TGTGCCAGCAGCCAAGATTTCGGGCAGGGGCGAGGCTACACCTTC. The chain recombines TRBV4-2 with TRBJ1-2; D might be TRBD1 (6 bases). The V end was cut by 0 bases, the J end by 8 bases, with 16 bases between. CDR3 size: 15 residues. The V gene's germline CDR1 is LGHNA and CDR2 YNFKEQ.

This clone was seen only a few times. The chain couples TRBV7-2 to TRBJ2-5, with TRBD2 matching 7 bases. V shed 4 bases and J 3 bases; nucleotides not matched to a gene: 8. This CDR3 has 15 residues. Germline V lookup: CDR1 SGHTA, CDR2 FQGNSA. The CDR3 loop reads CASSSGTMDKETQYF. The CDR3 nucleotides are TGTGCCAGCAGCTCCGGGACTATGGACAAAGAGACCCAGTACTTC.

The chain is built from TRBV27 and TRBJ2-4; the match to TRBD2 covers 10 bases. There are 13 residues in the CDR3. Per the germline V gene, CDR1 is MNHEY and CDR2 is SMNVEV (reference sequence). Trimming removed 9 bases from V and 1 base from J; junction bases left unmatched: 0. CDR3 residues: CARLAGAKNIQYF. DNA of the CDR3: TGTGCCAGACTAGCGGGGGCCAAAAACATTCAGTACTTC.

This clone has only a few counts. This chain uses TRBV29-1 with TRBJ1-1; perhaps TRBD1 as D (6 bases). This CDR3 is built from 11 residues. CDR1 is SQVTM and CDR2 is ANQGSEA in the germline V gene. With 7 bases removed from V and 5 bases from J, the gap between germline ends came to 11 bases. The CDR3 region has the DNA TGCAGCGGCAAGGGGGGGACTGAAGCTTTCTTT. Amino acid sequence: CSGKGGTEAFF.

This sequence joins TRBV5-4 and TRBJ2-5; 14 positions agree with TRBD2. Germline V gene data show CDR1 as SGHNT and CDR2 as YYREEE (reference sequence). CDR3 length equals 15 residues. With V trimmed by 4 bases and J by 5 bases, 4 bases remained unmatched. CDR3 bases: TGTGCCAGCAGCGACAGACTAGCGGGGGGGGAGACCCAGTACTTC. Amino acids: CASSDRLAGGETQYF.

In this sample, this clone turned up once. The V gene is TRBV11-2, the J gene TRBJ2-5; TRBD2 matches 11 bases. The CDR3 is made up of 15 amino acids. Per germline, CDR1 SGHAT and CDR2 FQNNGV. Trimming cost V 5 bases and J 4 bases; bases outside gene matches: 6. CDR3 in DNA: TGTGCCAGCAGCCCTCAACTAGCGGGGGCAGAGACCCAGTACTTC. It translates to CASSPQLAGAETQYF.

This clone was detected once. The J gene is TRBJ2-2, the V gene TRBV18; perhaps TRBD1 as D (6 bases). V lost 6 bases and J 2 bases, leaving 16 bases between the germline ends. CDR1 and CDR2 from the germline V gene are KGHSH and LQKENI. This CDR3 spans 16 amino acids. The CDR3 coding sequence is TGTGCCAGCTCGCGACAGGCGCCAGAAAACACCGGGGAGCTGTTTTTT. This gives the protein CASSRQAPENTGELFF.

This chain connects TRBV6-4 to TRBJ1-1, with D unresolved. The CDR3 runs to 14 residues. Germline values: CDR1 MRHNA, CDR2 SNTAGT. V was clipped by 6 bases and J by 5 bases, with 16 bases between them. The CDR3, as DNA: TGTGCCAGCAGCCCGGATCGGGGAGGAACTGAAGCTTTCTTT. Amino acid sequence: CASSPDRGGTEAFF.